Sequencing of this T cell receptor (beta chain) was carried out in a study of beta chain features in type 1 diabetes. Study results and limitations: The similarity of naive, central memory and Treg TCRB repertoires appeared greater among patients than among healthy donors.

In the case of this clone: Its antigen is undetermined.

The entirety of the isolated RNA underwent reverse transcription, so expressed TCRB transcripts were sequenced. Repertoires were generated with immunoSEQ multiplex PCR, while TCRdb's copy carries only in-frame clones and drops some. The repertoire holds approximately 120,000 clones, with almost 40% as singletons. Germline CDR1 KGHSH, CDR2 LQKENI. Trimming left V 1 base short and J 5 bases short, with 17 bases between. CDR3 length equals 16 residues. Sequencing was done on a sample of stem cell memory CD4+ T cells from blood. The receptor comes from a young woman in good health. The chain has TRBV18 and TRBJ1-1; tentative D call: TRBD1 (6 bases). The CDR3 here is CASSPRGGAWTTEAFF. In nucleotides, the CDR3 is TGTGCCAGCTCACCACGTGGGGGCGCGTGGACGACTGAAGCTTTCTTT.